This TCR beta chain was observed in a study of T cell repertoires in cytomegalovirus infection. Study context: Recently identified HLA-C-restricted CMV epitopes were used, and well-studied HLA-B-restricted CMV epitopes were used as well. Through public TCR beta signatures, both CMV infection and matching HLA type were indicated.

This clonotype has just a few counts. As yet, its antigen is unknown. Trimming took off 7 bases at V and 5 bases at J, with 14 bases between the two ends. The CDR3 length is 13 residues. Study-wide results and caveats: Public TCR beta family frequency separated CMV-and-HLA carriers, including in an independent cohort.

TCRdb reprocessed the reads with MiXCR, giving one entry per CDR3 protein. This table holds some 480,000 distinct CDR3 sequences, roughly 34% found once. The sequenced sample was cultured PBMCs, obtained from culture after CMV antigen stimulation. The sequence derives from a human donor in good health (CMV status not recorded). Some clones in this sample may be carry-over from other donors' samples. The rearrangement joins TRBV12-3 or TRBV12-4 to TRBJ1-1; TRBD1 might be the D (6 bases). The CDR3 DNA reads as TGTGCCAGCAAACCGGACAGTGGGACTGAAGCTTTCTTT. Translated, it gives CASKPDSGTEAFF.